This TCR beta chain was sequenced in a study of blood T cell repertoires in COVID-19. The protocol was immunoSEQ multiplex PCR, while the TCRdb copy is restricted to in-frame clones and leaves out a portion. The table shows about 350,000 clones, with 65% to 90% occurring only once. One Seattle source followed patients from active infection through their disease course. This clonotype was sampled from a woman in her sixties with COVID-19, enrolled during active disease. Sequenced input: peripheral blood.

The CDR3 here is CASSQDRNTQYF. Here the CDR3 DNA reads TGCGCCAGCAGCCAAGACAGGAATACGCAGTATTTT. The chain employs TRBV4-3 and TRBJ2-3; D remains unclear. The CDR3 has 12 amino acids. V was clipped by 0 bases and J by 7 bases, with 5 bases between them. In germline, CDR1 is LGHNA, CDR2 YSLEER.